A single sample gave rise to the 23 T cell receptor beta chains below, sequenced in a study of human T cells and chemical hapten exposure. In TCRdb, the RACE reads were re-called with MiXCR into one record per CDR3 protein. The sample contains approximately 68,000 distinct CDR3 sequences, roughly 8.5% of which appear only once. Time point denoted: patch test 2, 6 weeks after DPC sensitization. Treatment specified: therapeutic diphenylcyclopropenone sensitization with weekly scalp DPC. This sample comprised whole blood, obtained in connection with sensitization to the hapten diphenylcyclopropenone (DPC). All receptors come from a woman between 45 and 60 years old with alopecia areata. Some clones in this sample may be carry-over from other donors' samples.

The chain employs TRBV7-9 and TRBJ1-1; TRBD1 might be the D (5 bases). In germline, CDR1 is SEHNR, CDR2 FQNEAQ (reference sequence). The CDR3 extends over 14 amino acids. With 5 bases removed from V and 1 base from J, the gap between germline ends came to 11 bases. CDR3 residues: CASSLPGGNTEAFF. DNA for the CDR3: TGTGCCAGCAGCCTCCCGGGGGGGAACACTGAAGCTTTCTTT. The full variable domain, rest sourced from reference TRBV7-9 and TRBJ1-1, is DTGVSQNPRHKITKRGQNVTFRCDPISEHNRLYWYRQTLGQGPEFLTYFQNEAQLEKSRLLSDRFSAERPKGSFSTLEIQRTEQGDSAMYLCASSLPGGNTEAFFGQGTRLTVV.

Comments on this clonotype: Possible read error: a much larger clone is one base away. The rearrangement uses TRBV29-1 and TRBJ1-5; perhaps TRBD1 as D (5 bases). This CDR3 comprises 13 residues. Per the germline V gene, CDR1 is SQVTM and CDR2 is ANQGSEA. V was shortened by 2 bases and J by 2 bases, with 7 bases between the two germline ends. CDR3 loop: CSVEQGGNQPQHF. The CDR3 DNA reads as TGCAGCGTTGAACAGGGAGGCAATCAGCCCCAGCATTTT.

This clonotype occurred a few times. The V call is TRBV9, the J call TRBJ2-7, with TRBD1 as a possible D gene (5 bases). CDR1 and CDR2 from the germline V gene are SGDLS and YYNGEE. Deletions cut 0 bases from V and 1 base from J, with 8 bases between. There are 14 residues in the CDR3. The CDR3 nucleotides read TGTGCCAGCAGCGTAGCTGGACAATCCTACGAGCAGTACTTC. The encoded protein is CASSVAGQSYEQYF.

This clonotype was counted at least ten times. The V call is TRBV7-2, the J call TRBJ1-5; D gene uncertain. The germline gives CDR1 SGHTA, CDR2 FQGNSA. With 1 base removed from V and 1 base from J, the gap between germline ends came to 11 bases. The CDR3 contains 16 residues. CDR3 residues: CASSLDGPGSNQPQHF. For the CDR3, the DNA is TGTGCCAGCAGCTTAGACGGGCCAGGAAGCAATCAGCCCCAGCATTTT.

The sample holds a few counts of this clonotype. The chain is built from TRBV12-3 or TRBV12-4 and TRBJ2-3, with 14 bases fitting TRBD2. The CDR3 is 14 residues long. With 6 bases clipped from V and 6 bases from J, the junction kept 2 bases outside the gene matches. The CDR3 reads CASRRTSGRDTQYF. As DNA, the CDR3 is TGTGCCAGCAGGCGGACTAGCGGGAGGGATACGCAGTATTTT.

There are a few counts of this clonotype. The rearrangement links TRBV5-4 to TRBJ1-1; D uncertain. V lost 2 bases and J 1 base, leaving 12 bases between the germline ends. The CDR3 has 15 amino acids. Germline V gene data show CDR1 as SGHNT and CDR2 as YYREEE (reference sequence). CDR3 region: CASSFAGFENTEAFF. CDR3 coding DNA: TGTGCCAGCAGCTTTGCGGGCTTCGAGAACACTGAAGCTTTCTTT.

This clonotype has just a few counts. This chain connects TRBV5-1 to TRBJ1-6, with TRBD1 matching over 7 bases. V was pared by 0 bases and J by 8 bases, with 5 bases of the junction left unmatched. CDR3 size: 15 residues. Germline V CDR1 and CDR2: SGHRS, YFSETQ. The CDR3, as DNA: TGCGCCAGCAGCTTGGGACAGGGTGGTTATTCACCCCTCCACTTT. Translation: CASSLGQGGYSPLHF.

This clonotype occurred a few times. The chain has TRBV5-1 and TRBJ2-3; 7 bases agree with TRBD1. There are 15 residues in the CDR3. V gave up 0 bases and J gave up 4 bases; unmatched junction bases: 5. Germline V gives CDR1 SGHRS, CDR2 YFSETQ. The DNA for the CDR3 is TGCGCCAGCAGCTTGGAGGGGGCAGGGTCAGATACGCAGTATTTT. It codes for CASSLEGAGSDTQYF.

This clonotype was detected many times. The chain combines TRBV29-1 with TRBJ1-2; D call uncertain. The V gene's germline CDR1 is SQVTM and CDR2 ANQGSEA. Deletions cut 3 bases from V and 5 bases from J, with 13 bases between. The CDR3 extends over 13 amino acids. CDR3 sequence reads: CSVDEGPVYGYTF. In DNA, the CDR3 is TGCAGCGTTGATGAAGGGCCGGTTTATGGCTACACCTTC. Full variable domain (remainder filled in from reference TRBV29-1 and TRBJ1-2): SAVISQKPSRDICQRGTSLTIQCQVDSQVTMMFWYRQQPGQSLTLIATANQGSEATYESGFVIDKFPISRPNLTFSTLTVSNMSPEDSSIYLCSVDEGPVYGYTFGSGTRLTVV.

To note about this clonotype: The germline gene is not matched at one end of the junction; a read error may be the cause. The chain uses TRBV27 and TRBJ1-5, with 11 bases fitting TRBD1. This CDR3 region has 14 residues. Germline CDR1 MNHEY, CDR2 SMNVEV (reference sequence). The CDR3 sequence: CAASGTGGGQPQHF. In DNA, the CDR3 is TGCGCCGCTAGCGGGACAGGGGGAGGTCAGCCCCAGCATTTT.

In this sample, this clonotype turned up many times. The chain couples TRBV12-3 or TRBV12-4 to TRBJ1-3; maybe TRBD1 (5 bases). V was clipped by 4 bases and J by 0 bases, with 10 bases between them. The CDR3 totals 15 residues. CDR3 DNA: TGTGCCAGCAGTTGGGACCCCTCCTCTGGAAACACCATATATTTT. It encodes CASSWDPSSGNTIYF.

The V call is TRBV29-1, the J call TRBJ2-1, with D possibly being TRBD1 (6 bases). Trimming left V 3 bases short and J 4 bases short, with 10 bases between. The V gene's germline CDR1 is SQVTM and CDR2 ANQGSEA. The CDR3 consists of 13 residues. CDR3 nucleotide sequence: TGCAGCGTTGAGAGGGACACTTACAATGAGCAGTTCTTC. As protein: CSVERDTYNEQFF.

There are many counts of this clonotype. Germline and junction disagree at one end, which may indicate a read error. The rearrangement uses TRBV20-1 and TRBJ1-5; D unresolved. CDR3 length: 15 amino acids. In germline, CDR1 is DFQATT, CDR2 SNEGSKA (reference sequence). This CDR3 reads CSPREGIVSNQPQHF. CDR3 coding DNA: TGCAGTCCTAGAGAAGGGATAGTTAGCAATCAGCCCCAGCATTTT.

This clonotype was detected many times. This chain connects TRBV11-2 to TRBJ2-7; TRBD2 is a possible D gene (6 bases). Germline values: CDR1 SGHAT, CDR2 FQNNGV. The CDR3 covers 15 residues. V was trimmed by 1 base and J by 2 bases, leaving 12 bases between them. CDR3 in amino acids: CASSLGGGDTYEQYF. As DNA, the CDR3 is TGTGCCAGCAGCTTAGGCGGAGGGGATACCTACGAGCAGTACTTC.

The chain employs TRBV3-1 and TRBJ2-5; no firm D call. Trimming stripped 1 base from V and 2 bases from J, with 11 bases between. The CDR3 has 15 residues. Per germline, CDR1 LGHDT and CDR2 YNNKEL (reference sequence). CDR3 DNA: TGTGCCAGCAGCCAAGCGGCGGATCCTCAAGAGACCCAGTACTTC. Translating gives CASSQAADPQETQYF.

In this sample, this clonotype turned up a few times. The chain employs TRBV12-3 or TRBV12-4 and TRBJ2-3; D could derive from TRBD1 or TRBD2 (6 bases each). The CDR3 spans 14 residues. Trimming took 2 bases from V and 4 from J, leaving 10 bases between them. The CDR3 DNA is TGTGCCAGCAGTTTATCGGGGGCACCAGATACGCAGTATTTT. Translated: CASSLSGAPDTQYF.

Only a few counts were recorded for this clonotype. The conserved final phenylalanine or tryptophan is absent from the CDR3, which likely points to a read error. It is unclear where the CDR3 begins or ends on the DNA, so no DNA is shown, and the CDR3 is as TCRdb lists it. V gene TRBV24-1 combines with J gene TRBJ1-1; TRBD1 was called by the table and not checked on the DNA. Counting both end residues, the CDR3 totals 11 amino acids. Germline V gene sequence: CDR1 KGHDR, CDR2 SFDVKD. The CDR3 loop reads CATSDPYDRFI.

This clonotype has at least ten counts. The rearrangement uses TRBV7-9 and TRBJ1-5; no reliable D call. From germline, CDR1 is SEHNR and CDR2 FQNEAQ (reference sequence). Trimming took 4 bases from V and 6 from J, leaving 13 bases between them. This CDR3 is 14 amino acids long. CDR3 DNA sequence: TGTGCCAGCAGCTCGGAAGGGAGTGTTCAGCCCCAGCATTTT. Protein: CASSSEGSVQPQHF.

This clonotype came up a few times. V and J are TRBV5-6 and TRBJ1-3, with D maybe TRBD1 (6 bases). This CDR3 contains 18 residues. From germline, CDR1 is SGHDT and CDR2 YYEEEE. Deletions cut 2 bases from V and 0 bases from J, with 18 bases between. The CDR3 DNA reads as TGTGCCAGCAGCTTACAGGGATGGGCCCCTCTCTCTGGAAACACCATATATTTT. It yields the protein CASSLQGWAPLSGNTIYF. Full variable domain (outside the CDR3, taken from reference TRBV5-6 and TRBJ1-3): DAGVTQSPTHLIKTRGQQVTLRCSPKSGHDTVSWYQQALGQGPQFIFQYYEEEERQRGNFPDRFSGHQFPNYSSELNVNALLLGDSALYLCASSLQGWAPLSGNTIYFGEGSWLTVV.

The table lists this clonotype with a few counts. This chain links TRBV12-3 or TRBV12-4 with TRBJ1-1; D is undetermined. Trimming removed 6 bases at V and 8 bases at J, with 16 bases between. CDR3 length: 13 residues. The CDR3 loop reads CASSSGPGEEAFF. The CDR3 DNA reads as TGTGCCAGCAGCTCCGGACCAGGTGAAGAAGCTTTCTTT.

The chain has TRBV3-1 and TRBJ2-2, with D possibly TRBD2 on 5 matching bases. Trimming cost V 5 bases and J 1 base, with 11 bases left between them. The CDR3 covers 15 residues. Germline values: CDR1 LGHDT, CDR2 YNNKEL (reference sequence). The CDR3 DNA sequence: TGTGCCAGCAGCAACGACGGGGTGAACACCGGGGAGCTGTTTTTT. Protein: CASSNDGVNTGELFF.

This clonotype was seen more than once but under ten times. Written as DNA, the CDR3 is TGCAGCGTTCGAGGGGAAAGGGGAGAGCAGTACTTC. Protein: CSVRGERGEQYF. V gene TRBV29-1 combines with J gene TRBJ2-7; the D call may be TRBD1 or TRBD2 (5 bases each). Germline CDR1 is SQVTM and CDR2 is ANQGSEA. The CDR3 consists of 12 residues. V lost 5 bases, J lost 7 bases, and 15 bases lay in between.

The chain is built from TRBV5-1 and TRBJ2-1; 8 nucleotides match TRBD2. J gave up 8 bases and V 4 bases, and 8 bases lay outside the gene matches. Germline-derived CDR1 and CDR2 are SGHRS and YFSETQ. The CDR3 extends over 14 amino acids. The CDR3 DNA is TGCGCCAGCAGCCCGCCGGGACTAGACCATGAGCAGTTCTTC. Protein: CASSPPGLDHEQFF.